These 18 T cell receptor beta chains originate from one sample sequenced in a study of blood T cell repertoires in COVID-19. Assay used: immunoSEQ multiplex PCR; TCRdb lists only in-frame clones, some missing. The sample records under 95,000 clones, approximately 80% being singletons. Sequences were obtained from peripheral blood. Receptors originate from a man aged 50 to 60 with acute or convalescent COVID-19.

CDR3 DNA: TGTGCCAGTAGTTTCGAGGCTGAAGCTTTCTTT. Protein: CASSFEAEAFF. The V gene is TRBV19, the J gene TRBJ1-1; no clear D gene. Germline loops: CDR1 LNHDA, CDR2 SQIVND (reference sequence). The CDR3 contains 11 residues. V was shortened by 5 bases and J by 6 bases, with 7 bases between the two germline ends. Looking up the rest from reference TRBV19 and TRBJ1-1 gives the full variable domain: DGGITQSPKYLFRKEGQNVTLSCEQNLNHDAMYWYRQDPGQGLRLIYYSQIVNDFQKGDIAEGYSVSREKKESFPLTVTSAQKNPTAFYLCASSFEAEAFFGQGTRLTVV.

The V gene is TRBV20-1, the J gene TRBJ2-7, with a weak D call TRBD1 (5 bases). The germline V gene has CDR1 DFQATT and CDR2 SNEGSKA (reference sequence). The CDR3 has 11 amino acids. Trimming removed 6 bases from V and 3 bases from J, with 9 bases in between. The CDR3 DNA follows: TGCAGTGCCCCGACAGTCTACGAGCAGTACTTC. Protein sequence: CSAPTVYEQYF.

The chain carries TRBV18 and TRBJ2-2, with a possible D match to TRBD1 (6 bases). The CDR3 has 14 residues. The germline V gene encodes CDR1 KGHSH and CDR2 LQKENI. Trimming took off 3 bases at V and 3 bases at J, with 8 bases between the two ends. The CDR3 loop reads CASSPSGDTGELFF. The CDR3 DNA reads as TGTGCCAGCTCACCTTCAGGGGACACCGGGGAGCTGTTTTTT.

The rearrangement uses TRBV6-5 and TRBJ2-7, with a possible D match to TRBD1 (5 bases). With 8 bases removed from V and 0 bases from J, the gap between germline ends came to 11 bases. The germline V gene has CDR1 MNHEY and CDR2 SVGAGI. This CDR3 comprises 13 residues. CDR3 residues: CASGATVSYEQYF. The CDR3 DNA reads TGTGCCAGCGGGGCGACAGTCTCCTACGAGCAGTACTTC.

The chain combines TRBV5-6 with TRBJ1-6, with TRBD1 as a possible D gene (5 bases). The CDR3 spans 14 residues. The ends were cut back, 0 bases at V and 10 bases at J, with 11 bases in the middle. CDR1 SGHDT and CDR2 YYEEEE come from the germline V gene. The CDR3 DNA sequence: TGTGCCAGCAGCTTGGCGTCAGGGCGATCACCCCTCCACTTT. Protein: CASSLASGRSPLHF.

This clone was found once. V usage is TRBV19 and J usage is TRBJ1-1; no clear D gene. Trimming took off 5 bases at V and 0 bases at J, with 10 bases between the two ends. The CDR3 spans 14 residues. CDR1 is LNHDA, CDR2 SQIVND, per germline (reference sequence). Here the CDR3 DNA reads TGTGCCAGTAGTCTAAAGGGAGTGAACACTGAAGCTTTCTTT. Protein: CASSLKGVNTEAFF.

In this sample, this clone turned up once. V is TRBV6-5 and J is TRBJ1-1, with 8 nucleotides matching TRBD1. This CDR3 is built from 15 residues. Germline CDR1 is MNHEY and CDR2 is SVGAGI. With V trimmed by 10 bases and J by 5 bases, 15 bases remained unmatched. In DNA, the CDR3 is TGTGCCACACGCCCGGCCAGGGGGCGGGGGACTGAAGCTTTCTTT. Translated: CATRPARGRGTEAFF.

The gene calls are TRBV6-1 and TRBJ2-7; 9 bases line up with TRBD1. The germline V gene encodes CDR1 MNHNS and CDR2 SASEGT. V lost 3 bases, J lost 12 bases, and 3 bases stayed unmatched. This CDR3 region has 11 residues. Written as DNA, the CDR3 is TGTGCCAGCAGTGAGATGGGACAGGGGTACTTC. This sequence encodes CASSEMGQGYF.

The rearrangement joins TRBV2 to TRBJ1-3, with 7 nucleotides matching TRBD1. CDR3 length: 13 amino acids. In germline, CDR1 is SNHLY, CDR2 FYNNEI. Losses at the gene ends were 7 bases for V and 3 bases for J; bases not matched to a gene: 3. The CDR3 DNA reads TGTGCCAGCACCAGGGGGGATGGAAACACCATATATTTT. Protein product: CASTRGDGNTIYF. Full variable domain (rest looked up from reference TRBV2 and TRBJ1-3): EPEVTQTPSHQVTQMGQEVILRCVPISNHLYFYWYRQILGQKVEFLVSFYNNEISEKSEIFDDQFSVERPDGSNFTLKIRSTKLEDSAMYFCASTRGDGNTIYFGEGSWLTVV.

This clone came up once. This rearrangement joins TRBV7-3 to TRBJ2-3, with 11 bases that match TRBD2. Germline V gene lookup returns CDR1 SGHTA and CDR2 FQGTGA. V gave up 3 bases and J gave up 7 bases; unmatched junction bases: 3. This CDR3 has 14 amino acids. The CDR3 sequence: CASSFGTSGYTQYF. CDR3 sequence (DNA): TGTGCCAGCAGCTTCGGGACTAGCGGTTATACGCAGTATTTT.

This clone showed up just a few times. This chain uses TRBV7-2 with TRBJ1-2, with D possibly being TRBD1 (6 bases). V was trimmed by 0 bases and J by 4 bases, leaving 15 bases between them. This CDR3 region has 16 residues. Germline values: CDR1 SGHTA, CDR2 FQGNSA. The CDR3 DNA follows: TGTGCCAGCAGCTTAGCGGTCCAGGGGATTAGCTATGGCTACACCTTC. It is translated as CASSLAVQGISYGYTF.

The V and J genes are TRBV12-3 or TRBV12-4 and TRBJ2-1; perhaps TRBD1 as D (6 bases). Trimming removed 3 bases from V and 6 bases from J, with 6 bases in between. This CDR3 comprises 12 residues. The CDR3 protein is CASSFRGNEQFF. The CDR3 region has the DNA TGTGCCAGCAGTTTCAGGGGCAATGAGCAGTTCTTC.

This chain uses TRBV14 with TRBJ1-4; 7 bases are shared with TRBD1. The J segment lost 2 bases and the V segment lost 2 bases, leaving 2 bases of the junction unmatched. CDR3 length: 15 residues. Germline values: CDR1 SGHDN, CDR2 FVKESK. The CDR3 bases are TGTGCCAGCAGCCAAACAGGGGACACTAATGAAAAACTGTTTTTT. Residues: CASSQTGDTNEKLFF.

The chain couples TRBV19 to TRBJ2-2; 9 nucleotides line up with TRBD1. With 5 bases clipped from V and 5 bases from J, the junction kept 6 bases outside the gene matches. Germline-derived CDR1 and CDR2 are LNHDA and SQIVND (reference sequence). The CDR3 loop spans 15 amino acids. The CDR3 sequence: CASSPGTGMTGELFF. CDR3 nucleotides: TGTGCCAGTAGTCCAGGGACAGGGATGACCGGGGAGCTGTTTTTT.

The V call is TRBV6-2 or TRBV6-3, the J call TRBJ1-1, with a possible D match to TRBD1 (5 bases). Looked up from germline, CDR1 is MNHEY and CDR2 is SVGEGT. The CDR3 has 16 residues. The germline V and J ends were trimmed by 0 bases and 11 bases, with 22 bases remaining between them. The CDR3 sequence is CASSYSMGGTRQEAFF. The CDR3 region has the DNA TGTGCCAGCAGTTACTCGATGGGGGGAACACGCCAGGAGGCTTTCTTT.

This clone turned up a few times. This chain's CDR3 is CASSTTGRTEAFF. CDR3 in DNA: TGTGCCAGCAGCACGACAGGGCGGACTGAAGCTTTCTTT. This chain joins TRBV12-3 or TRBV12-4 and TRBJ1-1, with 7 bases identical to TRBD1. After removal of 6 bases from V and 5 bases from J, the junction contained 6 bases not matched to a gene. This CDR3 has 13 amino acids.

The CDR3 protein is CASSAGPRSQYF. In DNA form, the CDR3 reads TGTGCCAGCAGCGCGGGCCCCCGGTCCCAGTACTTC. The chain recombines TRBV11-1 with TRBJ2-5, with TRBD2 as a possible D gene (5 bases). Trimming pared 5 bases from V and 9 bases from J, leaving 13 bases between. This CDR3 comprises 12 residues. Germline assignment: CDR1 SGHAT and CDR2 FQDESV (reference sequence).

The count of this clone is one. The CDR3 DNA reads as TGTGCCAGCAGCCCCCCCGGGGCAGATACGCAGTATTTT. It encodes CASSPPGADTQYF. J is TRBJ2-3 and V is TRBV5-5, with D perhaps matching TRBD2 (5 bases). The CDR3 length is 13 residues. V lost 4 bases to trimming and J lost 4 bases, with 10 bases between them. Germline CDR1 reads SGHKS; CDR2 reads YYEKEE (reference sequence). The full variable domain, rest sourced from reference TRBV5-5 and TRBJ2-3, is DAGVTQSPTHLIKTRGQQVTLRCSPISGHKSVSWYQQVLGQGPQFIFQYYEKEERGRGNFPDRFSARQFPNYSSELNVNALLLGDSALYLCASSPPGADTQYFGPGTRLTVL.